The present T cell receptor beta chain was sequenced within a study of read filtering for tumor transcriptome and immune sequencing. Study-level information: 8 or 9 patients were R-ISS I, around 15 were R-ISS II, about seven were R-ISS III. Per sample, TCR-region reads ranged about 4.05 to 11 million by IR-seq, roughly 75 to 1273 by RNA-seq.

V lost 1 base and J 1 base, leaving 8 bases between the germline ends. There are 15 residues in the CDR3. Germline V gene lookup returns CDR1 SGHVS and CDR2 FQNEAQ. This clonotype was detected a few times. The library was built from roughly 400 ng RNA with molecular barcoded adaptors for alpha/delta and beta/gamma chains. Each CDR3 protein gets one entry after TCRdb re-called the reads with MiXCR. The sample has some 120,000 distinct CDR3 sequences; over 10% are singletons. The V and J genes are TRBV7-8 and TRBJ1-5; maybe TRBD1 (5 bases). This sequence originates from a donor at least 40 years old with multiple myeloma. The source material was a population of CD138-negative cells sorted from bone marrow. CDR3 in DNA: TGTGCCAGCAGCTTAGGCCGGGACAGCAATCAGCCCCAGCATTTT. Protein: CASSLGRDSNQPQHF. Looking up the rest from reference TRBV7-8 and TRBJ1-5 gives the full variable domain: GAGVSQSPRYKVAKRGQDVALRCDPISGHVSLFWYQQALGQGPEFLTYFQNEAQLDKSGLPSDRFFAERPEGSVSTLKIQRTQQEDSAVYLCASSLGRDSNQPQHFGDGTRLSIL.